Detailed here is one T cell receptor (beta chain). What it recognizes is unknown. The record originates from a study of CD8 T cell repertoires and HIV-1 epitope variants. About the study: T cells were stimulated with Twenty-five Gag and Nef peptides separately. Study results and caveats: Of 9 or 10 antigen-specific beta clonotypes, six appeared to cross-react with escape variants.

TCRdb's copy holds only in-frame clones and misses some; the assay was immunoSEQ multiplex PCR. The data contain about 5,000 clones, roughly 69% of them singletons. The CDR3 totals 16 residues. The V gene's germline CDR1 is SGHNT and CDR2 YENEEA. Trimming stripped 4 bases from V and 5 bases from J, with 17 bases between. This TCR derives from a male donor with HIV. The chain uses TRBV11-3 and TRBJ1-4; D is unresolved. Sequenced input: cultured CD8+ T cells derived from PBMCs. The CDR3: CASSSYILRFNEKLFF. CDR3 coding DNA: TGTGCCAGCAGCTCGTACATCCTGAGGTTCAATGAAAAACTGTTTTTT.